The 6 T cell receptor beta chains presented below share a single source sample, sequenced in a study of blood T cell repertoires in COVID-19 (TCRdb year 2020). Preparation of the library involved the immunoSEQ multiplex PCR assay. The source is immuneACCESS, and TCRdb retained only in-frame sequences with V and J called. Part of the clones is not carried over; for the studies checked, unresolved V genes explain less than half of this, and the remainder is unexplained. Here the sample has under 250,000 clones; about four fifths occur a single time. Of the sample, under 3% falls within the top ten clones. The material sequenced was peripheral blood. The receptors derive from a woman aged 35 to 49 with active or convalescent COVID-19.

The chain links TRBV11-3 to TRBJ1-1; D uncertain. The CDR3 runs to 14 residues. CDR1 is SGHNT and CDR2 is YENEEA in the germline V gene. V was trimmed by 1 base and J by 2 bases, leaving 8 bases between them. The CDR3 loop is CASSLAPPNTEAFF. The DNA for the CDR3 is TGTGCCAGCAGCTTAGCCCCTCCCAACACTGAAGCTTTCTTT.

This clone was seen a few times. The J gene is TRBJ2-7, the V gene TRBV27; weak D call: TRBD2 (5 bases). CDR1 MNHEY and CDR2 SMNVEV come from the germline V gene (reference sequence). The CDR3 has 14 amino acids. Trimming took 2 bases from V and 2 from J, leaving 10 bases between them. CDR3: CASSLAGLTYEQYF. The CDR3 DNA reads as TGTGCCAGCAGTTTAGCGGGCCTAACCTACGAGCAGTACTTC.

This clone occurred a few times. The chain uses TRBV7-2 and TRBJ2-1; D is unclear. Trimming removed 0 bases from V and 7 bases from J, with 13 bases in between. Germline CDR1 SGHTA, CDR2 FQGNSA. The CDR3 is made up of 15 amino acids. The CDR3 reads CASSLAPTIRNEQFF. The DNA of the CDR3 is TGTGCCAGCAGCTTAGCCCCCACAATACGTAATGAGCAGTTCTTC.

The chain couples TRBV3-1 (or the pseudogene TRBV3-2) to TRBJ1-4; D is possibly TRBD1 (6 bases). This CDR3 is 15 amino acids long. Per the germline V gene, CDR1 is LGHDT and CDR2 is YNNKEL (reference sequence). V lost 6 bases and J 5 bases, leaving 16 bases between the germline ends. This CDR3 reads CASRDSGTSNEKLFF. The CDR3 DNA sequence: TGTGCCAGCAGAGATTCCGGGACATCAAATGAAAAACTGTTTTTT.

V and J are TRBV15 and TRBJ2-3; 13 bases are a match to TRBD2. Germline V gives CDR1 LNHNV, CDR2 YYDKDF (reference sequence). This CDR3 comprises 16 residues. Losses at the gene ends were 5 bases for V and 6 bases for J; bases not matched to a gene: 8. As DNA, the CDR3 is TGTGCCACCAGCCCCTGGACTAGCGGGAGAGGGGATACGCAGTATTTT. It encodes CATSPWTSGRGDTQYF.

This chain connects TRBV10-3 to TRBJ1-2; possibly TRBD1 for D (6 bases). CDR1 and CDR2 (germline): ENHRY, SYGVKD. V was cut by 3 bases and J by 10 bases, with 24 bases left in between. The CDR3 runs 16 residues. The CDR3 reads CAISDFLAGAPFAYTF. Written as DNA, the CDR3 is TGTGCCATCAGTGATTTTTTGGCGGGGGCCCCCTTTGCCTACACCTTC.